This T cell receptor (beta chain) originates from a study of shared clonotypes between healthy human individuals. Per the germline V gene, CDR1 is KGHSH and CDR2 is LQKENI. Trimming cost V 3 bases and J 2 bases, with 11 bases left between them. The length of the CDR3 is 15 residues. As concerns this clone: What it binds is unknown.

Naive CD4+ cells were CD45RA-selected; the remaining cells were memory. Original data processing: Filtering was not the same, since immunoSEQ gave junction-only sequences without quality scores. This table comes from immunoSEQ multiplex PCR, and its TCRdb copy is limited to in-frame clones, with some not included. That table furnishes V, J and clone size, whereas the DNA furnished D and trimming. The table includes roughly 2.2 million clones, approximately 93% detected once. The study's findings and limits: Relative to clonotypes present in all four donors, those not shared had lower generation probabilities. Estimated clonotype richness was generally higher in naive than memory subsets.

Material: naive CD4+ T cells from PBMCs. As to subset: CD45RA+ positively selected. This chain joins TRBV18 and TRBJ1-5; D call uncertain. The source of this sequence is a man aged 18 to 29 in good health. Some clones in this sample may be carry-over from other donors' samples. The CDR3 is CASSPDVMGNQPQHF. The CDR3 DNA reads TGTGCCAGCTCACCGGACGTCATGGGCAATCAGCCCCAGCATTTT.